These 26 T cell receptor beta chains came from one sample sequenced in a study of blood T cell repertoires in COVID-19 (dated by TCRdb to 2020 to 2021). The library relied on the immunoSEQ multiplex PCR assay. The table comes from immuneACCESS by way of TCRdb, which keeps in-frame sequences with V and J called. Part of the clones is missing from these tables; in studies checked, under half for an unresolved V gene and the rest for unknown reasons. The table for this sample lists around 250,000 clones; roughly 84% of them were counted only once. Clones ranked in the top ten supply roughly 1.4% of the sample. Sequencing was performed on peripheral blood. Receptor source: a woman aged 35 to 49 who had recovered from COVID-19.

This sequence joins TRBV4-1 and TRBJ1-1, with D tentatively TRBD1 (6 bases). Germline assignment: CDR1 MGHRA and CDR2 YSYEKL. The CDR3 sequence is 13 residues long. Trimming removed 4 bases from V and 9 bases from J, with 15 bases in between. This CDR3 reads CASSPGTSTKAFF. The DNA for the CDR3 is TGCGCCAGCAGCCCCGGGACATCTACGAAAGCTTTCTTT.

The chain recombines TRBV7-2 with TRBJ1-2, with 9 bases aligning to TRBD1. V trimming: 5 bases; J trimming: 6 bases; junction bases outside the gene matches: 10. The CDR3 is made up of 15 amino acids. Germline assignment: CDR1 SGHTA and CDR2 FQGNSA. In DNA, the CDR3 is TGTGCCAGCAGCCCAAGGGGGACAGGGTTGGATGGCTACACCTTC. It yields the protein CASSPRGTGLDGYTF. The full variable domain, its missing parts supplied by reference TRBV7-2 and TRBJ1-2, is GAGVSQSPSNKVTEKGKDVELRCDPISGHTALYWYRQSLGQGLEFLIYFQGNSAPDKSGLPSDRFSAERTGGSVSTLTIQRTQQEDSAVYLCASSPRGTGLDGYTFGSGTRLTVV.

In the case of this clone: Other nucleotide sequences from this sample produce the same CDR3. The chain joins TRBV2 to TRBJ1-5; 8 bases match TRBD1. The CDR3 runs 14 residues. Trimming took 4 bases from V and 2 from J; bases not matched to a gene: 1. Germline V gives CDR1 SNHLY, CDR2 FYNNEI. This chain's CDR3 is CASSVQGGNQPQHF. In nucleotides, the CDR3 is TGTGCCAGCAGTGTACAGGGGGGCAATCAGCCCCAGCATTTT.

This clone has only one observation. This chain uses TRBV28 with TRBJ2-2; 7 nucleotides align to TRBD1. The CDR3 runs 15 residues. The germline gives CDR1 MDHEN, CDR2 SYDVKM. The ends lost 4 bases at V and 0 bases at J; junction bases unmatched: 2. The CDR3 loop is CASSSQGANTGELFF. The CDR3 nucleotides read TGTGCCAGCAGTTCTCAGGGGGCGAACACCGGGGAGCTGTTTTTT.

This clone was seen a single time. Other DNA sequences in the same sample also yield this CDR3. The chain links TRBV6-5 to TRBJ1-2; D gene unclear. V was cut by 2 bases and J by 6 bases, with 10 bases left in between. The CDR3 spans 13 residues. Per germline, CDR1 MNHEY and CDR2 SVGAGI. The CDR3 nucleotides are TGTGCCAGCAGTTACCGGGGATCCCATGGCTACACCTTC. The encoded protein is CASSYRGSHGYTF.

The V call is TRBV24-1, the J call TRBJ1-2, with D possibly TRBD1 on 5 matching bases. The germline V gene has CDR1 KGHDR and CDR2 SFDVKD. The CDR3 runs 12 residues. V was trimmed by 6 bases and J by 5 bases, leaving 9 bases between them. The CDR3 sequence: CATSRQGYGYTF. CDR3 DNA sequence: TGTGCCACCAGTCGCCAGGGATATGGCTACACCTTC.

The chain recombines TRBV5-1 with TRBJ1-4; D is unclear. The CDR3 covers 14 residues. Per the germline V gene, CDR1 is SGHRS and CDR2 is YFSETQ. V dropped 4 bases and J dropped 4 bases, with 11 bases sitting between them. For the CDR3, the DNA is TGCGCCAGCAGCAGGAGTAGTAGTAATGAAAAACTGTTTTTT. Its protein is CASSRSSSNEKLFF.

The chain uses TRBV30 and TRBJ1-5; TRBD1 agrees at 9 bases. V lost 2 bases and J lost 7; bases outside the gene matches: 9. The CDR3 consists of 15 residues. CDR1 is GTSNPN and CDR2 is SVGIG in the germline V gene (reference sequence). In DNA form, the CDR3 reads TGTGCCTGGAGTCCCTGGGACAGGGTAGGACAGCCCCAGCATTTT. Amino acids: CAWSPWDRVGQPQHF.

The gene calls are TRBV19 and TRBJ2-2, with a tentative D call TRBD1 (5 bases). This CDR3 has 17 residues. Trimming stripped 3 bases from V and 6 bases from J, with 20 bases between. Germline V gives CDR1 LNHDA, CDR2 SQIVND (reference sequence). CDR3 region: CASSMVSTVRVSGELFF. The CDR3 DNA is TGTGCCAGTAGTATGGTCTCCACTGTCAGGGTTTCCGGGGAGCTGTTTTTT.

This rearrangement joins TRBV19 to TRBJ2-5; a possible D gene is TRBD2 (6 bases). Germline loops: CDR1 LNHDA, CDR2 SQIVND (reference sequence). The V end lost 11 bases, the J end lost 1 base, and 14 bases lay between the germline ends. The CDR3 contains 13 residues. The CDR3 reads CAVGGASQETQYF. CDR3 in DNA: TGTGCCGTTGGCGGGGCCAGCCAAGAGACCCAGTACTTC. Full variable domain (missing parts from reference TRBV19 and TRBJ2-5): DGGITQSPKYLFRKEGQNVTLSCEQNLNHDAMYWYRQDPGQGLRLIYYSQIVNDFQKGDIAEGYSVSREKKESFPLTVTSAQKNPTAFYLCAVGGASQETQYFGPGTRLLVL.

This chain joins TRBV6-1 and TRBJ1-2; the match to TRBD1 covers 8 bases. The germline gives CDR1 MNHNS, CDR2 SASEGT. V gave up 1 base and J gave up 2 bases; unmatched junction bases: 3. The CDR3 runs 15 residues. CDR3 sequence (DNA): TGTGCCAGCAGTGAAGTCGGGACAGGCAACTATGGCTACACCTTC. Encoded protein: CASSEVGTGNYGYTF.

The rearrangement uses TRBV11-3 and TRBJ1-6, with a possible D match to TRBD1 (6 bases). Germline CDR1 is SGHNT and CDR2 is YENEEA. The CDR3 is 17 amino acids. V lost 5 bases and J 0 bases, leaving 14 bases between the germline ends. The CDR3 protein is CASSPAGGYSYNSPLHF. Written as DNA, the CDR3 is TGTGCCAGCAGCCCGGCGGGGGGCTACTCCTATAATTCACCCCTCCACTTT.

This clone was observed a few times. The rearrangement links TRBV9 to TRBJ1-2, with TRBD1 matching over 9 bases. CDR3 size: 14 residues. Losses at the gene ends were 3 bases for V and 3 bases for J; bases not matched to a gene: 3. Per germline, CDR1 SGDLS and CDR2 YYNGEE. In nucleotides, the CDR3 is TGTGCCAGCAGCGAAGACAGGGGGGACTATGGCTACACCTTC. It specifies CASSEDRGDYGYTF.

For the CDR3, the DNA is TGTGCCAGCAGCCCCGGACTAGCGGGGGGCAAGAACACCGGGGAGCTGTTTTTT. Encoded protein: CASSPGLAGGKNTGELFF. The chain is built from TRBV7-9 and TRBJ2-2; 14 nucleotides line up with TRBD2. CDR3 length: 18 amino acids. CDR1 and CDR2 (germline): SEHNR, FQNEAQ (reference sequence). The V segment lost 5 bases and the J segment 1 base; nucleotides outside the gene matches: 6.

The chain carries TRBV4-1 and TRBJ2-7; 8 bases map to TRBD1. Germline lookup yields CDR1 MGHRA and CDR2 YSYEKL. The CDR3 has 14 amino acids. The J segment lost 3 bases and the V segment lost 3 bases, leaving 4 bases of the junction unmatched. CDR3 nucleotides: TGCGCCAGCAGCCACCCGGGACAGGTCTACGAGCAGTACTTC. Translating gives CASSHPGQVYEQYF.

The chain couples TRBV6-5 to TRBJ2-7; TRBD1 agrees at 8 bases. The CDR3 spans 14 residues. The V and J ends lost 7 bases and 5 bases, in that order; junction bases with no gene match: 10. Germline V CDR1 and CDR2: MNHEY, SVGAGI. The DNA of the CDR3 is TGTGCCAGCACAATAATTGGACAGGGTGACGAGCAGTACTTC. This encodes CASTIIGQGDEQYF.

As for this clone: The sample contains more than one DNA sequence encoding this CDR3. J is TRBJ1-1 and V is TRBV15, with D hard to call. This CDR3 region has 11 residues. Trimming stripped 5 bases from V and 2 bases from J, with 3 bases between. Looked up from germline, CDR1 is LNHNV and CDR2 is YYDKDF (reference sequence). For the CDR3, the DNA is TGTGCCACCAGCCTCAACACTGAAGCTTTCTTT. Protein product: CATSLNTEAFF.

V usage is TRBV5-1 and J usage is TRBJ2-3, with TRBD2 identical over 8 bases. The CDR3 is 17 residues long. Per germline, CDR1 SGHRS and CDR2 YFSETQ. V was clipped by 0 bases and J by 3 bases; unmatched bases: 9. CDR3 in amino acids: CASSLGGSGASTDTQYF. DNA for the CDR3: TGCGCCAGCAGCTTGGGTGGTAGCGGGGCCTCGACAGATACGCAGTATTTT.

This chain uses TRBV30 with TRBJ2-1, with 14 nucleotides matching TRBD2. Trimming at V came to 1 base and at J to 7 bases, leaving 6 bases not matched to a gene. CDR1 GTSNPN and CDR2 SVGIG come from the germline V gene (reference sequence). This CDR3 is 16 amino acids long. CDR3 amino acids: CAWSAGTSGGINEQFF. As DNA, the CDR3 is TGTGCCTGGAGTGCCGGGACTAGCGGGGGTATAAATGAGCAGTTCTTC. Filled out from reference TRBV30 and TRBJ2-1, the complete variable domain reads SQTIHQWPATLVQPVGSPLSLECTVEGTSNPNLYWYRQAAGRGLQLLFYSVGIGQISSEVPQNLSASRPQDRQFILSSKKLLLSDSGFYLCAWSAGTSGGINEQFFGPGTRLTVL.

Written as DNA, the CDR3 is TGCGCCAGCAGCCGTATAGAATTGAACACTGAAGCTTTCTTT. As protein: CASSRIELNTEAFF. The chain has TRBV5-1 and TRBJ1-1; unclear D gene. Trimming removed 4 bases from V and 0 bases from J, with 10 bases in between. The germline V gene encodes CDR1 SGHRS and CDR2 YFSETQ. The length of the CDR3 is 14 residues.

This clone was seen just once. The J gene is TRBJ2-5, the V gene TRBV11-3; D not resolved. The length of the CDR3 is 14 residues. Trimming left V 5 bases short and J 1 base short, with 11 bases between. The germline V gene encodes CDR1 SGHNT and CDR2 YENEEA. The DNA for the CDR3 is TGTGCCAGCAGCGCCGTTTGGGCCCAAGAGACCCAGTACTTC. As protein: CASSAVWAQETQYF.

V gene TRBV19 combines with J gene TRBJ1-1, with 9 bases that match TRBD1. The germline V gene has CDR1 LNHDA and CDR2 SQIVND (reference sequence). This CDR3 is 14 amino acids long. V dropped 5 bases and J dropped 8; count of bases not matched to a gene: 9. CDR3 nucleotide sequence: TGTGCCAGTAGTCACTTCAGGGACAGGGCAGAAGCTTTCTTT. It translates to CASSHFRDRAEAFF.

The chain carries TRBV6-2 or TRBV6-3 and TRBJ2-7; 14 bases match TRBD2. The ends lost 6 bases at V and 0 bases at J; junction bases unmatched: 28. The CDR3 contains 24 residues. Germline loops: CDR1 MNHEY, CDR2 SVGEGT. CDR3 loop: CASSHTWAAPTGLAGGIPSYEQYF. The CDR3 DNA sequence: TGTGCCAGCAGCCATACCTGGGCAGCGCCTACAGGACTAGCGGGGGGTATTCCCTCCTACGAGCAGTACTTC.

V and J are TRBV11-2 and TRBJ2-5, with 8 bases lining up with TRBD1. This CDR3 has 16 amino acids. Trimming cost V 4 bases and J 5 bases; bases outside gene matches: 12. Germline assignment: CDR1 SGHAT and CDR2 FQNNGV. Written as DNA, the CDR3 is TGTGCCAGCAGCTCAATGACAGGGGCTCGTGGGGAGACCCAGTACTTC. This sequence encodes CASSSMTGARGETQYF.

The chain recombines TRBV4-2 with TRBJ2-5; D is perhaps TRBD2 (5 bases). Germline assignment: CDR1 LGHNA and CDR2 YNFKEQ. Trimming left V 4 bases short and J 2 bases short, with 14 bases between. The length of the CDR3 is 15 residues. The CDR3 is CASSRLSTLQETQYF. CDR3 in DNA: TGTGCCAGCAGCCGACTAAGCACCCTACAAGAGACCCAGTACTTC.

This clone was found once. Distinct nucleotide sequences in the sample also encode this CDR3. This rearrangement joins TRBV12-3 or TRBV12-4 to TRBJ2-3; TRBD1 matches at 7 bases. This CDR3 has 13 residues. The V segment lost 3 bases and the J segment 6 bases; nucleotides outside the gene matches: 3. The CDR3 is CASSLGTEDTQYF. CDR3 sequence (DNA): TGTGCCAGCAGTTTGGGGACAGAGGATACGCAGTATTTT.